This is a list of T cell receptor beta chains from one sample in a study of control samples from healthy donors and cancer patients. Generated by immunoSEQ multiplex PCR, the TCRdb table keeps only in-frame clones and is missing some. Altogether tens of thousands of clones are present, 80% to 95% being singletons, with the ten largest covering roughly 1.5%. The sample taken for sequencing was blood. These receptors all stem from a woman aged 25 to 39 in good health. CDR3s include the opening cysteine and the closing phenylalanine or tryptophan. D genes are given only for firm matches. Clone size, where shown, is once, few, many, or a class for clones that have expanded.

TGTGCCAGCAGCCAAGATGTGATCCTAGATACGCAGTATTTT	CASSQDVILDTQYF	NA	TRBV3-1/TRBV3-2	TRBJ2-3	NA
TGTGCCAGCAGCTCCCGGGACCCCGTCGGGCAGTTCTTC	CASSSRDPVGQFF	NA	TRBV7-9	TRBJ2-1	few
TGTGCCAGCAGCTCGGGACAGTACACTGAAGCTTTCTTT	CASSSGQYTEAFF	TRBD1	TRBV7-9	TRBJ1-1	once
TGTGCCAGCAGCGCGCGGGACAGGCCCTTGGAGCAGTACTTC	CASSARDRPLEQYF	TRBD1	TRBV11-3	TRBJ2-7	NA
TGTGCCAGCAGCCATAGCGGGGGGGGTCCTTCCGAGCAGTTCTTC	CASSHSGGGPSEQFF	TRBD2	TRBV6-5	TRBJ2-1	NA
TGTGCCAGCAGCTCGTTAGTGGCTGGACAGCGAAACTATGGCTACACCTTC	CASSSLVAGQRNYGYTF	NA	TRBV13	TRBJ1-2	NA
TGTGCCACCACTAGCGGGAGTTATACGCAGTATTTT	CATTSGSYTQYF	TRBD2	TRBV25-1	TRBJ2-3	NA
TGTGCCAGTAGTACCCAGGGGACAACCCAAGAGACCCAGTACTTC	CASSTQGTTQETQYF	NA	TRBV19	TRBJ2-5	NA
TGTGCCAGCAGTCGGATAGTGGGGGGTCGGACTGAAGCTTTCTTT	CASSRIVGGRTEAFF	NA	TRBV7-9	TRBJ1-1	NA
TGTGCCAGCAGTGATCCGGGACAGGGGAATGAAAAACTGTTTTTT	CASSDPGQGNEKLFF	TRBD1	TRBV2	TRBJ1-4	NA
TGTGCCTGGAGTTGGTCCTATAATTCACCCCTCCACTTT	CAWSWSYNSPLHF	NA	TRBV30	TRBJ1-6	once
TGTGCCAGCAGTTCTCCGGCTAGCACCCATGAGCAGTTCTTC	CASSSPASTHEQFF	NA	TRBV27	TRBJ2-1	many
TGTGCCAGCAGCTCTGGGGACGTGACCCAGTACTTC	CASSSGDVTQYF	NA	TRBV7-9	TRBJ2-5	once
TGCGCCAGCAGCCAAGAGACCGGCTCTGGAAACACCATATATTTT	CASSQETGSGNTIYF	NA	TRBV4-1	TRBJ1-3	NA
TGTGCCAGCAGTCCCAACACTGAAGCTTTCTTT	CASSPNTEAFF	NA	TRBV6-5	TRBJ1-1	NA
TGTGCCAGCACAGGATCACAGGGGTGGAATGAGCAGTTCTTC	CASTGSQGWNEQFF	TRBD1	TRBV6-5	TRBJ2-1	NA
TGTGCTAGTGGCTTGCAAAATCACCCTGAAGCTTTCTTT	CASGLQNHPEAFF	NA	TRBV12-5	TRBJ1-1	NA
TGTGCCAGCAGGAAATCCACTCATAGTTCACCCCTCCACTTT	CASRKSTHSSPLHF	NA	TRBV11-2	TRBJ1-6	few
TGTGCCAGCAGCTTTACAGGGGGCTATGGCTACACCTTC	CASSFTGGYGYTF	TRBD1	TRBV5-4	TRBJ1-2	NA
TGTGCCAGCAGTACCGGGCCTTGGGGTGAGCAGTTCTTC	CASSTGPWGEQFF	NA	TRBV6-5	TRBJ2-1	few
TGCAGTGCTAGTTTAGACAGGGGACTTGTGGGTGGTAACTATGGCTACACCTTC	CSASLDRGLVGGNYGYTF	TRBD1	TRBV20-1	TRBJ1-2	NA
TGTGCCAGTAGTTTTGGACAGTCTCTCGGGGAGCTGTTTTTT	CASSFGQSLGELFF	NA	TRBV19	TRBJ2-2	NA
TGTGCCAGCACACAGCTTTCCCCCTACGAGCAGTACTTC	CASTQLSPYEQYF	NA	TRBV28	TRBJ2-7	NA
TGCAGCGCCACCGGGACAGGGTACACTGAAGCTTTCTTT	CSATGTGYTEAFF	TRBD1	TRBV29-1	TRBJ1-1	NA
TGCGCCAGCAGCAGACACCGGGACAGGACGTCCACCGGGGAGCTGTTTTTT	CASSRHRDRTSTGELFF	TRBD1	TRBV5-1	TRBJ2-2	NA
TGTGCCAGCAGCTCCAGGGACGGACTCTACTACGAGCAGTACTTC	CASSSRDGLYYEQYF	NA	TRBV7-6	TRBJ2-7	NA
TGTGCCAGCTCACCACAGGGGGACACTGAAGCTTTCTTT	CASSPQGDTEAFF	NA	TRBV18	TRBJ1-1	few
TGCAGCGCTTGGATCTGGGGTCAAAACACTGAAGCTTTCTTT	CSAWIWGQNTEAFF	NA	TRBV29-1	TRBJ1-1	NA
TGTGCCTGGAGTGTAGAGAAACCTGAAGCTTTCTTT	CAWSVEKPEAFF	NA	TRBV30	TRBJ1-1	NA
TGTGCCACCAGTGACGAATCTCAGCAGGGGAAATTTCTCTTT	CATSDESQQGKFLF	NA	TRBV24-1	TRBJ1-1	NA
TGTGCCAGCAGCTTAGGGACAGGGGGCTCAACTGAAGCTTTCTTT	CASSLGTGGSTEAFF	TRBD1	TRBV7-2	TRBJ1-1	few
TGTGCCAGCAGCTTGGGGGGGACAGTCCAAGAGACCCAGTACTTC	CASSLGGTVQETQYF	TRBD1	TRBV5-6	TRBJ2-5	NA
TGTGCCAGTAAAATAGGACAGGGAGGGGAAGCTTTCTTT	CASKIGQGGEAFF	TRBD1	TRBV5-4	TRBJ1-1	NA
TGTGCCAGCTCACCTTCGGCCGGGACAGGGGTTTCCGAGCAGTACTTC	CASSPSAGTGVSEQYF	TRBD1	TRBV18	TRBJ2-7	NA
TGTGCCTCATCGGCGGGAGGGGGAGAGACCCAGTACTTC	CASSAGGGETQYF	TRBD2	TRBV19	TRBJ2-5	NA
TGTGCCACCAGTGATTTGCGGGGCAGGTCTGCCGGGGAGCTGTTTTTT	CATSDLRGRSAGELFF	NA	TRBV24-1	TRBJ2-2	NA
TGTGCCAGCAGCGTAGGGCCCGAGAACACTGAAGCTTTCTTT	CASSVGPENTEAFF	NA	TRBV9	TRBJ1-1	NA
TGTGCCAGCAGCGCCCGGGGCCAAGACTATGGCTACACCTTC	CASSARGQDYGYTF	NA	TRBV6-5	TRBJ1-2	NA
TGTGCCAGCAGCCCCTGGACTAGCGGGGACAAAAACATTCAGTACTTC	CASSPWTSGDKNIQYF	TRBD2	TRBV3-1/TRBV3-2	TRBJ2-4	NA
TGTGCCAGCAGTCCTACGCCGGACAGGAGCTCCTATAATTCACCCCTCCACTTT	CASSPTPDRSSYNSPLHF	TRBD1	TRBV27	TRBJ1-6	NA
TGTGCCAGCAGCCCTACGGCGGCAGTGGAGCAGTTCTTC	CASSPTAAVEQFF	NA	TRBV9	TRBJ2-1	NA
TGTGCCAGCTCACCGGGGACTAGCGGCTACGAGCAGTACTTC	CASSPGTSGYEQYF	TRBD2	TRBV18	TRBJ2-7	NA
TGCGCCAGCAGCCAAGTCTTGACTAGCGGGAGTAATGAGCAGTTCTTC	CASSQVLTSGSNEQFF	TRBD2	TRBV4-1	TRBJ2-1	NA
TGTGCCACCAGCCACGACGGGGTGACTGAAGCTTTCTTT	CATSHDGVTEAFF	NA	TRBV24-1	TRBJ1-1	NA
TGTGCCAGTTCGCCCATGAACACTGAAGCTTTCTTT	CASSPMNTEAFF	NA	TRBV19	TRBJ1-1	NA
TGTGCCACTAAAGGAGACTATGGCTACACCTTC	CATKGDYGYTF	NA	TRBV19	TRBJ1-2	NA
TGTGCCAGCAGCCACACTACAGGGAGAGTGAACACTGAAGCTTTCTTT	CASSHTTGRVNTEAFF	NA	TRBV3-1/TRBV3-2	TRBJ1-1	NA
TGTGCCTGGAGTTTATCGGTCGAGCAGTTCTTC	CAWSLSVEQFF	NA	TRBV30	TRBJ2-1	NA
TGTGCCAGCAGCCATGCCAGGGGTGGGAATTCACCCCTCCACTTT	CASSHARGGNSPLHF	NA	TRBV14	TRBJ1-6	NA
TGTGCCAGCAGCTTGGACAGGGGTCCTGGAAACACCATATATTTT	CASSLDRGPGNTIYF	TRBD1	TRBV5-6	TRBJ1-3	NA
TGTGCCAGCAGTCCAAGGACAGTTACCAACAATGAGCAGTTCTTC	CASSPRTVTNNEQFF	NA	TRBV28	TRBJ2-1	NA
TGTGCCAGCAGCGTAGAACGACAAACAGATACGCAGTATTTT	CASSVERQTDTQYF	NA	TRBV9	TRBJ2-3	NA
TGTGCCACCAGGGATAATCAGCCCCAGCATTTT	CATRDNQPQHF	NA	TRBV28	TRBJ1-5	NA